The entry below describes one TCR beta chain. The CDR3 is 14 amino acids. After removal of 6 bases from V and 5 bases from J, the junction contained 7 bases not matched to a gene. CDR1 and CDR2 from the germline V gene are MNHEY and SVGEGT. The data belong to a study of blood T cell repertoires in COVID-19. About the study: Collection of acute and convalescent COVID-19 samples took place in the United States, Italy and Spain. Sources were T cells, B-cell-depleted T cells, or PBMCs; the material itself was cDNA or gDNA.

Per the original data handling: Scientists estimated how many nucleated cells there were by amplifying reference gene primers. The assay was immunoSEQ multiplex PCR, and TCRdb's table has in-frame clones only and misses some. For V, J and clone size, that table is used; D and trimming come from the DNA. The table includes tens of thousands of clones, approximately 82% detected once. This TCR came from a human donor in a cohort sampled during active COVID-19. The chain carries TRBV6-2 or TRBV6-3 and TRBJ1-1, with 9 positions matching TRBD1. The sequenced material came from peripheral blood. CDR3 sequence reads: CASSRQGVRTEAFF. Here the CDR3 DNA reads TGTGCCAGCAGCAGACAGGGGGTGAGAACTGAAGCTTTCTTT.